This note documents a single TCR beta chain sequence. What it binds is unknown. The authors amplified TCR beta CDR3 regions, and they did so from RNA transcripts for repertoire sequencing. HTBI-primed first-round RT-PCR preceded second-round multiplex PCR. TCRdb used MiXCR to reprocess the multiplex PCR reads, holding one entry per CDR3 protein. The repertoire holds some 750,000 distinct CDR3 sequences, with 40% as singletons. The sample comes from a study of Graves' ophthalmopathy and Graves' hyperthyroidism. Regarding the study as a whole: From stable hyperthyroidism, ophthalmopathy was separated by a 13-signature model with 85% to 90% sensitivity and 80% to 82% specificity. Among thyroid clonotypes expanded above 0.001 frequency, most also appeared in blood. The model flagged ophthalmopathy progression at 55% to 71% sensitivity and roughly 72% specificity.

Per the germline V gene, CDR1 is ENHRY and CDR2 is SYGVKD. The CDR3 loop spans 14 amino acids. The V gene end was trimmed by 4 bases and the J gene end by 7 bases; junction bases not matched to a gene: 9. The sequence came from an adult man with Graves' ophthalmopathy. This chain joins TRBV10-3 and TRBJ2-7, with 8 nucleotides matching TRBD1. Sequencing was performed on peripheral blood. CDR3: CAISAAGQEGEQYF. The CDR3 DNA reads as TGTGCCATCAGTGCGGCGGGACAGGAGGGTGAGCAGTACTTC.